These T cell receptor beta chains were read from a single sample in a study of chemoradiotherapy in HPV16-positive cancers. Measured with immunoSEQ multiplex PCR; TCRdb has only the in-frame clones, and not every one. Of approximately 58,000 clones in the sample, roughly 90% were seen once. The sequencing here drew on blood, taken from a patient who underwent chemoradiotherapy. The source of these receptors is a human donor with HPV-associated anogenital cancer. Both conserved end residues are part of each CDR3. The order of the fields is D gene, V gene, J gene, clone size, CDR3 protein, CDR3 DNA. D genes are given only for firm matches. Clone sizes are given selectively: once, few, many, or a class where the clone is expanded.

TRBD2	TRBV5-6	TRBJ2-2	NA	CASSFGLAGEAELFF	TGTGCCAGCAGCTTCGGACTAGCGGGAGAGGCGGAGCTGTTTTTT
TRBD1	TRBV7-2	TRBJ1-4	NA	CASSSSGTENEKLFF	TGTGCCAGCAGCTCCTCCGGGACAGAGAATGAAAAACTGTTTTTT
TRBD2	TRBV9	TRBJ2-5	NA	CASSVASGRGETQYF	TGTGCCAGCAGCGTAGCCAGCGGGAGAGGTGAGACCCAGTACTTC
NA	TRBV5-1	TRBJ1-1	NA	CASSTGGNTEAFF	TGCGCCAGCAGCACGGGGGGGAACACTGAAGCTTTCTTT
NA	TRBV29-1	TRBJ1-5	NA	CSVGGNNQPQHF	TGCAGCGTTGGGGGGAACAATCAGCCCCAGCATTTT
TRBD1	TRBV4-2	TRBJ1-2	NA	CASSQDTGVALGYTF	TGTGCCAGCAGCCAAGATACAGGGGTTGCCTTAGGCTACACCTTC
NA	TRBV20-1	TRBJ2-7	NA	CSALSTKQYF	TGCAGTGCACTATCTACGAAGCAGTACTTC
NA	TRBV2	TRBJ2-3	NA	CASSEEQGGTDTQYF	TGTGCCAGCAGTGAAGAACAGGGAGGGACAGATACGCAGTATTTT
NA	TRBV30	TRBJ2-2	NA	CAWSTQSGELFF	TGTGCCTGGAGTACCCAGAGCGGGGAGCTGTTTTTT
TRBD2	TRBV18	TRBJ2-3	NA	CASSPGSGGARGTDTQYF	TGTGCCAGCTCACCGGGCAGCGGGGGGGCACGTGGCACAGATACGCAGTATTTT
NA	TRBV5-1	TRBJ2-6	NA	CASSLAVGSGANVLTF	TGCGCCAGCAGCTTGGCGGTAGGATCTGGGGCCAACGTCCTGACTTTC
NA	TRBV18	TRBJ2-1	NA	CASSQAGLRQFF	TGTGCCAGCTCACAAGCGGGCCTAAGGCAGTTCTTC
NA	TRBV5-5	TRBJ1-2	NA	CASSQPTGSYGYTF	TGTGCCAGCAGCCAACCCACCGGGAGCTATGGCTACACCTTC
NA	TRBV6-5	TRBJ1-1	few	CASSYSRVNTEAFF	TGTGCCAGCAGTTACTCGAGGGTGAACACTGAAGCTTTCTTT
NA	TRBV10-3	TRBJ2-3	once	CAISEPEGGVSDLSTDTQYF	TGTGCCATCAGTGAGCCCGAGGGGGGCGTATCTGACCTTAGCACAGATACGCAGTATTTT
TRBD2	TRBV18	TRBJ2-7	NA	CASSPPGSGSGWGEQYF	TGTGCCAGCTCACCACCGGGTAGCGGGAGTGGATGGGGCGAGCAGTACTTC